These 24 T cell receptor beta chains share one sample of origin, sequenced in a study of beta chain features in type 1 diabetes. Of the isolated RNA, all was reverse transcribed, and so the sequenced material was expressed TCRB transcripts. Data came from immunoSEQ multiplex PCR; TCRdb stores just in-frame clones and leaves some out. The table records about 350,000 clones, about 20% of them present only once. The sample consisted of naive CD4+ T cells from blood. Source of these receptors: a woman aged 18-35 years in good health.

The rearrangement joins TRBV30 to TRBJ2-7; possible D gene TRBD2, 5 bases. The length of the CDR3 is 14 residues. Germline V gene data show CDR1 as GTSNPN and CDR2 as SVGIG (reference sequence). V lost 0 bases, J lost 6 bases, and 15 bases lay in between. The CDR3 bases are TGTGCCTGGAGTGTCAGCTGGGTTGGAGGCGAGCAGTACTTC. It yields the protein CAWSVSWVGGEQYF.

This clone was observed a handful of times. Other nucleotide sequences from this sample produce the same CDR3. The V and J genes are TRBV18 and TRBJ2-3; weak D call: TRBD2 (6 bases). Germline CDR1 and CDR2: KGHSH and LQKENI. CDR3 length equals 13 residues. V was cut by 2 bases and J by 3 bases, with 6 bases left in between. For the CDR3, the DNA is TGTGCCAGCTCACCAGGAGGGACAGATACGCAGTATTTT. This sequence encodes CASSPGGTDTQYF.

This clone turned up a few times. The J gene is TRBJ2-3, the V gene TRBV2, with D unresolved. Looked up from germline, CDR1 is SNHLY and CDR2 is FYNNEI. This CDR3 spans 12 amino acids. V gave up 4 bases and J gave up 2 bases, with 4 bases separating them. For the CDR3, the DNA is TGTGCCAGCAGTGCAGTCACAGATACGCAGTATTTT. Its translation is CASSAVTDTQYF.

CDR3 amino acids: CASSLRGTHQETQYF. CDR3 DNA sequence: TGCGCCAGCAGCCTACGGGGTACCCATCAAGAGACCCAGTACTTC. The chain recombines TRBV5-1 with TRBJ2-5; TRBD2 might be the D (5 bases). Trimming left V 4 bases short and J 2 bases short, with 15 bases between. The V gene's germline CDR1 is SGHRS and CDR2 YFSETQ. The length of the CDR3 is 15 residues.

Only a few counts were recorded for this clone. The V gene is TRBV2, the J gene TRBJ2-3; D might be TRBD2 (7 bases). V lost 5 bases to trimming and J lost 2 bases, with 23 bases between them. CDR1 is SNHLY, CDR2 FYNNEI, per germline. CDR3 length: 18 residues. CDR3 coding DNA: TGTGCCAGCAGTCCATCTGTCGGCGCGGGGGCCTCCACAGATACGCAGTATTTT. It codes for CASSPSVGAGASTDTQYF.

This clone appeared a few times. The rearrangement links TRBV6-1 to TRBJ2-7; perhaps TRBD2 as D (6 bases). This CDR3 contains 11 residues. Trimming took 3 bases from V and 6 from J, leaving 6 bases between them. Germline assignment: CDR1 MNHNS and CDR2 SASEGT. The CDR3 region is CASSEGGEQYF. As DNA, the CDR3 is TGTGCCAGCAGTGAGGGAGGCGAGCAGTACTTC.

This clone was found a few times. The genes are TRBV29-1 and TRBJ1-5; 11 bases agree with TRBD1. The CDR3 loop spans 16 amino acids. V trimming: 7 bases; J trimming: 4 bases; junction bases outside the gene matches: 12. The germline gives CDR1 SQVTM, CDR2 ANQGSEA. CDR3 loop: CSAPCRTGGPNQPQHF. The CDR3, as DNA: TGCAGCGCCCCATGCCGGACAGGGGGCCCTAATCAGCCCCAGCATTTT.

This clone was counted a few times. The rearrangement joins TRBV4-2 to TRBJ2-1; the match to TRBD2 covers 9 bases. CDR1 LGHNA and CDR2 YNFKEQ come from the germline V gene. V was pared by 1 base and J by 10 bases, with 11 bases of the junction left unmatched. The CDR3 runs to 16 residues. The CDR3 DNA is TGTGCCAGCAGCCAAGCGGGCGGGGGGGCAAGTGGAGAGCAGTTCTTC. It is translated as CASSQAGGGASGEQFF.

This chain connects TRBV29-1 to TRBJ1-3; 10 nucleotides line up with TRBD1. CDR1 and CDR2 from the germline V gene are SQVTM and ANQGSEA. V was clipped by 6 bases and J by 3 bases; unmatched bases: 8. The CDR3 has 15 amino acids. The CDR3 DNA sequence: TGCAGCGTACACGACAGGGGGCAGCGTGGAAACACCATATATTTT. It codes for CSVHDRGQRGNTIYF.

This clone was counted a few times. The chain combines TRBV11-2 with TRBJ2-5, with D perhaps matching TRBD2 (7 bases). The CDR3 has 13 amino acids. V was pared by 3 bases and J by 4 bases, with 9 bases between. Germline V gene data show CDR1 as SGHAT and CDR2 as FQNNGV. In DNA, the CDR3 is TGTGCCAGCAGCTTTCGGGGGGCAGAGACCCAGTACTTC. Its translation: CASSFRGAETQYF.

This clone occurred a few times. This specimen includes other DNA sequences encoding the same CDR3. The chain recombines TRBV30 with TRBJ1-1, with no clear D. CDR1 GTSNPN and CDR2 SVGIG come from the germline V gene (reference sequence). The V and J ends lost 0 bases and 4 bases respectively, with 9 bases between them. This CDR3 contains 13 residues. DNA of the CDR3: TGTGCCTGGAGTGTGATGGAGGGCACTGAAGCTTTCTTT. The encoded protein is CAWSVMEGTEAFF.

The V call is TRBV14, the J call TRBJ2-2; D ambiguous. From germline, CDR1 is SGHDN and CDR2 FVKESK. V gave up 5 bases and J gave up 7 bases, with 8 bases separating them. This CDR3 spans 12 amino acids. The CDR3 reads CASSSRDGELFF. In DNA, the CDR3 is TGTGCCAGCAGCTCCCGAGACGGGGAGCTGTTTTTT.

The table lists this clone with a few counts. The genes are TRBV29-1 and TRBJ1-1; D gene ambiguous. The CDR3 runs 13 residues. V lost 3 bases and J 0 bases, leaving 8 bases between the germline ends. Germline V CDR1 and CDR2: SQVTM, ANQGSEA. The CDR3 bases are TGCAGCGTTGAGGGCACCCTGAACACTGAAGCTTTCTTT. As protein: CSVEGTLNTEAFF.

This chain connects TRBV7-8 to TRBJ2-7; possibly TRBD2 for D (5 bases). The CDR3 extends over 15 amino acids. Germline-derived CDR1 and CDR2 are SGHVS and FQNEAQ. Between the trimmed V and J ends, which lost 4 bases and 1 base, there was a span of 14 bases. The CDR3 DNA follows: TGTGCCAGCAGCTCTCGCAGGACGGGATCCTACGAGCAGTACTTC. This gives the protein CASSSRRTGSYEQYF.

This clone has only a few counts. The chain joins TRBV5-6 to TRBJ2-7; D is ambiguous. Germline V gene sequence: CDR1 SGHDT, CDR2 YYEEEE. The ends were cut back, 1 base at V and 2 bases at J, with 4 bases in the middle. There are 12 residues in the CDR3. CDR3 DNA sequence: TGTGCCAGCAGCTTGAGAGCCTACGAGCAGTACTTC. Protein: CASSLRAYEQYF.

There are a few counts of this clone. V is TRBV5-4 and J is TRBJ2-3; D perhaps matches TRBD2 (6 bases). The CDR3 spans 14 residues. Germline CDR1 reads SGHNT; CDR2 reads YYREEE (reference sequence). Trimming shortened V by 5 bases and J by 0 bases, and 10 bases separated the two germline ends. CDR3 region: CASRRDPSTDTQYF. CDR3 in DNA: TGTGCCAGCAGGCGGGACCCTAGCACAGATACGCAGTATTTT.

The chain employs TRBV7-2 and TRBJ2-2; 7 nucleotides agree with TRBD2. The CDR3 runs to 15 residues. The V gene end was trimmed by 2 bases and the J gene end by 7 bases; junction bases not matched to a gene: 7. The germline V gene encodes CDR1 SGHTA and CDR2 FQGNSA. The CDR3 reads CASSLSMTGGGELFF. For the CDR3, the DNA is TGTGCCAGCAGCTTATCGATGACGGGGGGCGGGGAGCTGTTTTTT.

This clone was seen once. Other DNA sequences in the same sample also yield this CDR3. This rearrangement joins TRBV7-9 to TRBJ1-5; 10 nucleotides agree with TRBD1. Germline V CDR1 and CDR2: SEHNR, FQNEAQ (reference sequence). This CDR3 region has 14 residues. The junction had 4 bases not matched to a gene; V was cut back by 4 bases and J by 7 bases. Here the CDR3 reads CASSSGQGGQPQHF. CDR3 sequence (DNA): TGTGCCAGCAGCTCAGGACAGGGGGGACAGCCCCAGCATTTT.

This clone was counted only a few times. The J gene is TRBJ1-1, the V gene TRBV9, with TRBD1 identical over 10 bases. The CDR3 is 15 residues long. Trimming cost V 2 bases and J 3 bases; bases outside gene matches: 4. Germline CDR1 SGDLS, CDR2 YYNGEE. CDR3 DNA sequence: TGTGCCAGCAGCGTCGACAGGGGGCGAGACACTGAAGCTTTCTTT. Translation: CASSVDRGRDTEAFF.

The chain links TRBV5-1 to TRBJ2-3; TRBD1 agrees at 9 bases. Germline lookup yields CDR1 SGHRS and CDR2 YFSETQ. The CDR3 extends over 16 amino acids. J gave up 0 bases and V 2 bases, and 4 bases lay outside the gene matches. The CDR3 loop reads CASSFGQGKSTDTQYF. The CDR3 nucleotides read TGCGCCAGCAGCTTCGGACAGGGGAAAAGCACAGATACGCAGTATTTT.

This clone was seen a few times. DNA of the CDR3: TGTGCCAGCAGTTTATCGATGGCCACCGCTGGCTACACCTTC. It specifies CASSLSMATAGYTF. V gene TRBV27 combines with J gene TRBJ1-2, with no clear D. Germline V gene data show CDR1 as MNHEY and CDR2 as SMNVEV (reference sequence). The V gene lost 0 bases and the J gene lost 7 bases, with 12 bases spanning the gap. This CDR3 has 14 amino acids.

This clone has more than one count but fewer than ten. The chain links TRBV18 to TRBJ2-2, with a possible D match to TRBD2 (6 bases). The V end lost 3 bases, the J end lost 7 bases, and 15 bases lay between the germline ends. Looked up from germline, CDR1 is KGHSH and CDR2 is LQKENI. The CDR3 is 15 amino acids. The CDR3 loop reads CASSPPGLGGGELFF. DNA for the CDR3: TGTGCCAGCTCACCTCCGGGACTCGGTGGCGGGGAGCTGTTTTTT.

The chain has TRBV7-9 and TRBJ2-5; D is undetermined. This CDR3 region has 16 residues. Germline CDR1 and CDR2: SEHNR and FQNEAQ (reference sequence). The ends were cut back, 2 bases at V and 4 bases at J, with 17 bases in the middle. CDR3 nucleotides: TGTGCCAGCAGCTTAATCGGGTCCCTCCCATTAGAGACCCAGTACTTC. Translated: CASSLIGSLPLETQYF.

This clone turned up a few times. The chain uses TRBV7-2 and TRBJ1-1; D not certain. Germline loops: CDR1 SGHTA, CDR2 FQGNSA. The CDR3 consists of 15 residues. Trimming removed 1 base at V and 1 base at J, with 10 bases between. The CDR3 spells CASSLDPGKNTEAFF. The CDR3 coding sequence is TGTGCCAGCAGCTTAGATCCCGGGAAGAACACTGAAGCTTTCTTT.